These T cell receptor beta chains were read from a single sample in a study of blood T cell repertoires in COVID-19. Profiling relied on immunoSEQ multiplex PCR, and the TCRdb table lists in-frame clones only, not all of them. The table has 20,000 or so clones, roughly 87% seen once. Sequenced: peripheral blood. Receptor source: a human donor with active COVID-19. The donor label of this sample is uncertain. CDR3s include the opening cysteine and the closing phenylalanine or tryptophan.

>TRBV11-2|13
CASSPRTGGGYTF
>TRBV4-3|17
CASSQDPFGGRVNTQYF
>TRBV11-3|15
CASSFGLAGWNEQFF
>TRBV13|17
CASSSSSGTGRFNEQFF
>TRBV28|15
CASTRSPSSYNEQFF
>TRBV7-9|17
CASSLVVASGRKNEQFF
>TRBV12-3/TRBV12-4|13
CASNRQGSTEAFF
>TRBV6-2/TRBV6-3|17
CASSLQHYSAIYNEQFF
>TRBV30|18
CAWNMGLAGLIAKNIQYF
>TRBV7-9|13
CASRGLGANVLTF
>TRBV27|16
CASSLDPGGKGQPQHF
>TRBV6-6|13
CASSIIRGETQYF
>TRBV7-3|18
CASSLMDRVGLQNTEAFF
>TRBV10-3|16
CAINGGGGSGLNEQFF
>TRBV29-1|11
CSVLSTYEQYF
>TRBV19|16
CASSYFGDRDTDTQYF
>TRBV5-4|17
CASSVRRVADSTDTQYF
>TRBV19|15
CASSRRGLSYNEQFF
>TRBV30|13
CAWSGDRGQPQHF
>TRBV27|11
CASSLRDEQFF
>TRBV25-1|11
CASSEFSEQYF
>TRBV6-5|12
CASSFEQRGQYF
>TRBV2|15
CASRTGTSNTGELFF
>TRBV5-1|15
CASSLIQGPRRELFF
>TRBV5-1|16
CASSAMLGAGSDTQYF
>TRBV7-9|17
CASSSRDRDPFTGELFF
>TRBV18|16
CASSPETDPTNYGYTF
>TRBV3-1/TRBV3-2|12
CASSRASETQYF
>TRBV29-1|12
CSAGRGGTEAFF
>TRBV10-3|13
CAIRGTGLNEQFF
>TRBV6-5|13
CASRTTGDNQAFF
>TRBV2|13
CASSEAQEGERHF
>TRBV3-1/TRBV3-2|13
CASSHEAAGGYTF
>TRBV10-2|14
CASRSRQGASPLHF
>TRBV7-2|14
CASSSALGGGEQFF
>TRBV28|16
CASSLPGTSGSNEQFF
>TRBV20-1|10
CSAGGQEAFF